Below, 21 T cell receptor beta chains from the same sample are listed, as sequenced in a study of T cell responses to AZD1222 COVID-19 vaccine (dated by TCRdb to the early 2020s). The meaning of the sample's time point label: baseline before first vaccination. In light of the paper, this sample's treatment or condition label describes: meningococcal conjugate vaccine given as trial control. The library was produced with the immunoSEQ multiplex PCR assay. TCRdb mirrors the immuneACCESS table, restricted to in-frame sequences. Some clones are absent from its copies; in checked studies, under half trace to an unresolved V gene, and the reason for the others is unknown. The sample table lists around 78,000 clones, about nine tenths of them with a count of one. The ten biggest clones cover about 4.9% of the sample. The material was peripheral blood, obtained on day 0 of MenACWY control vaccination. Receptors originate from an adult in good health.

CDR3 nucleotide sequence: TGTGCCAGCATTATCGGGGGGGGTGAAGCTTTCTTT. It translates to CASIIGGGEAFF. The chain links TRBV6-6 to TRBJ1-1; possibly TRBD1 for D (5 bases). There are 12 residues in the CDR3. The ends were cut back, 7 bases at V and 7 bases at J, with 13 bases in the middle. Germline V lookup: CDR1 MNHNY, CDR2 SVGAGI (reference sequence).

This chain links TRBV30 with TRBJ1-5; D gene ambiguous. Trimming removed 4 bases at V and 6 bases at J, with 22 bases between. This CDR3 is built from 16 residues. Germline loops: CDR1 GTSNPN, CDR2 SVGIG (reference sequence). The CDR3 spells CAWTPGLLSRSQPQHF. Here the CDR3 DNA reads TGTGCCTGGACCCCCGGTCTTCTTTCGAGGAGTCAGCCCCAGCATTTT.

The chain combines TRBV11-2 with TRBJ1-2; D is undetermined. The germline gives CDR1 SGHAT, CDR2 FQNNGV. V lost 0 bases to trimming and J lost 7 bases, with 9 bases between them. The CDR3 spans 13 residues. The DNA of the CDR3 is TGTGCCAGCAGCTTAGACAGCTGGGGTGGCTACACCTTC. Translating gives CASSLDSWGGYTF.

The V and J genes are TRBV9 and TRBJ2-1; maybe TRBD2 (7 bases). The length of the CDR3 is 17 residues. CDR1 is SGDLS and CDR2 is YYNGEE in the germline V gene. V gave up 0 bases and J gave up 9 bases, with 22 bases separating them. The CDR3 is CASSVGAPSRGGSEQFF. For the CDR3, the DNA is TGTGCCAGCAGCGTAGGCGCCCCAAGTAGGGGGGGGAGTGAGCAGTTCTTC.

V is TRBV7-8 and J is TRBJ2-4; D is undetermined. V gave up 5 bases and J gave up 4 bases, with 12 bases separating them. The CDR3 runs to 14 residues. Germline CDR1 SGHVS, CDR2 FQNEAQ. CDR3 amino acids: CASSPRWDKNIQYF. CDR3 bases: TGTGCCAGCAGCCCCCGGTGGGATAAAAACATTCAGTACTTC. Looking up the rest from reference TRBV7-8 and TRBJ2-4 gives the full variable domain: GAGVSQSPRYKVAKRGQDVALRCDPISGHVSLFWYQQALGQGPEFLTYFQNEAQLDKSGLPSDRFFAERPEGSVSTLKIQRTQQEDSAVYLCASSPRWDKNIQYFGAGTRLSVL.

The chain carries TRBV5-1 and TRBJ2-5; D is uncertain. This CDR3 is built from 14 residues. Germline CDR1 reads SGHRS; CDR2 reads YFSETQ. Trimming removed 2 bases from V and 3 bases from J, with 11 bases in between. CDR3 region: CASSFSGGEETQYF. As DNA, the CDR3 is TGCGCCAGCAGCTTTTCTGGCGGAGAAGAGACCCAGTACTTC. Together with reference TRBV5-1 and TRBJ2-5, the CDR3 gives the full variable domain: KAGVTQTPRYLIKTRGQQVTLSCSPISGHRSVSWYQQTPGQGLQFLFEYFSETQRNKGNFPGRFSGRQFSNSRSEMNVSTLELGDSALYLCASSFSGGEETQYFGPGTRLLVL.

The DNA for the CDR3 is TGTGCCAGCAGCCCAGGGACTAGCGGAGGAGCAGATACGCAGTATTTT. It specifies CASSPGTSGGADTQYF. This rearrangement joins TRBV7-9 to TRBJ2-3, with 11 bases that match TRBD2. With 5 bases clipped from V and 4 bases from J, the junction kept 8 bases outside the gene matches. The CDR3 runs 16 residues. Per germline, CDR1 SEHNR and CDR2 FQNEAQ (reference sequence). Full variable domain (rest looked up from reference TRBV7-9 and TRBJ2-3): DTGVSQNPRHKITKRGQNVTFRCDPISEHNRLYWYRQTLGQGPEFLTYFQNEAQLEKSRLLSDRFSAERPKGSFSTLEIQRTEQGDSAMYLCASSPGTSGGADTQYFGPGTRLTVL.

The V and J genes are TRBV28 and TRBJ2-1, with TRBD2 matching over 11 bases. The CDR3 sequence is 17 residues long. CDR1 and CDR2 (germline): MDHEN, SYDVKM. V lost 1 base to trimming and J lost 7 bases; unmatched junction nucleotides: 9. Here the CDR3 DNA reads TGTGCCAGCAGTTTATCTTCGGGACTAGCGGTCGGTAATGAGCAGTTCTTC. It specifies CASSLSSGLAVGNEQFF.

This clone was detected only once. The V and J genes are TRBV7-8 and TRBJ2-1, with 8 nucleotides matching TRBD2. This CDR3 is 16 amino acids long. The ends lost 5 bases at V and 6 bases at J; junction bases unmatched: 12. The V gene's germline CDR1 is SGHVS and CDR2 FQNEAQ. The CDR3 region is CASSPGGGLLLNEQFF. DNA for the CDR3: TGTGCCAGCAGCCCCGGGGGGGGCCTCCTACTCAATGAGCAGTTCTTC.

The V gene is TRBV6-4, the J gene TRBJ1-6; D possibly corresponds to TRBD1 (5 bases). CDR1 and CDR2 from the germline V gene are MRHNA and SNTAGT. Trimming removed 4 bases at V and 10 bases at J, with 14 bases between. This CDR3 spans 14 amino acids. The CDR3 DNA is TGTGCCAGCAGTGCAACAGGAGGGCGGTCACCCCTCCACTTT. Amino acids: CASSATGGRSPLHF.

The chain links TRBV19 to TRBJ2-1; D is uncertain. V dropped 1 base and J dropped 13 bases, with 14 bases sitting between them. Germline V gene sequence: CDR1 LNHDA, CDR2 SQIVND (reference sequence). The CDR3 runs 13 residues. CDR3 residues: CASSIGDRTGQFF. The CDR3, as DNA: TGTGCCAGTAGTATAGGCGACCGTACGGGTCAGTTCTTC. Looking up the rest from reference TRBV19 and TRBJ2-1 gives the full variable domain: DGGITQSPKYLFRKEGQNVTLSCEQNLNHDAMYWYRQDPGQGLRLIYYSQIVNDFQKGDIAEGYSVSREKKESFPLTVTSAQKNPTAFYLCASSIGDRTGQFFGPGTRLTVL.

This clone was observed once. The rearrangement uses TRBV18 and TRBJ1-4; D is ambiguous. V was clipped by 4 bases and J by 6 bases, with 12 bases between them. Germline CDR1 and CDR2: KGHSH and LQKENI. This CDR3 spans 14 amino acids. CDR3: CASSRIQGDEKLFF. CDR3 sequence (DNA): TGTGCCAGCTCACGAATTCAAGGTGATGAAAAACTGTTTTTT.

Only one count was recorded for this clone. This chain connects TRBV6-5 to TRBJ1-2; D is ambiguous. V was clipped by 8 bases and J by 6 bases, with 16 bases between them. The V gene's germline CDR1 is MNHEY and CDR2 SVGAGI. This CDR3 region has 13 residues. The DNA of the CDR3 is TGTGCCAGCGGATTTGGCAGAGCCGATGGCTACACCTTC. It is translated as CASGFGRADGYTF.

The chain links TRBV7-2 to TRBJ2-5, with 7 bases matching TRBD2. Germline V lookup: CDR1 SGHTA, CDR2 FQGNSA. The CDR3 has 15 amino acids. With V trimmed by 6 bases and J by 4 bases, 11 bases remained unmatched. CDR3 in amino acids: CASSFERDLTETQYF. The CDR3 coding sequence is TGTGCCAGCAGTTTCGAGCGGGACTTGACAGAGACCCAGTACTTC.

CDR3 sequence reads: CASSWGQGNTEAFF. CDR3 bases: TGTGCCAGCAGCTGGGGACAGGGAAACACTGAAGCTTTCTTT. The genes are TRBV11-2 and TRBJ1-1, with 9 bases lining up with TRBD1. The CDR3 loop spans 14 amino acids. V shed 4 bases and J 2 bases; nucleotides not matched to a gene: 2. CDR1 is SGHAT, CDR2 FQNNGV, per germline.

This chain uses TRBV5-8 with TRBJ2-3; TRBD1 agrees at 7 bases. Germline lookup yields CDR1 SGHTS and CDR2 YDEGEE. After removal of 4 bases from V and 4 bases from J, the junction contained 3 bases not matched to a gene. The CDR3 sequence is 13 residues long. The CDR3 nucleotides are TGTGCCAGCAGCACAGGGGCTTCAGATACGCAGTATTTT. Its protein product is CASSTGASDTQYF.

V gene TRBV9 combines with J gene TRBJ2-7; D is unclear. Germline CDR1 and CDR2: SGDLS and YYNGEE. Trimming took off 4 bases at V and 7 bases at J, with 21 bases between the two ends. This CDR3 region has 15 residues. CDR3 sequence reads: CASSPDTALPTEQYF. CDR3 coding DNA: TGTGCCAGCAGCCCCGACACAGCCCTACCTACGGAGCAGTACTTC.

This chain joins TRBV18 and TRBJ2-3; D might be TRBD1 (5 bases). Trimming pared 3 bases from V and 7 bases from J, leaving 5 bases between. The germline V gene encodes CDR1 KGHSH and CDR2 LQKENI. This CDR3 region has 11 residues. CDR3 in amino acids: CASSPDNTQYF. CDR3 in DNA: TGTGCCAGCTCACCGGACAATACGCAGTATTTT.

This clone has only a few counts. The chain joins TRBV27 to TRBJ1-5; possible D gene TRBD1, 5 bases. Germline V gene data show CDR1 as MNHEY and CDR2 as SMNVEV (reference sequence). This CDR3 is 13 amino acids long. V lost 3 bases to trimming and J lost 6 bases, with 9 bases between them. The CDR3 sequence: CASSLGVGQPQHF. CDR3 sequence (DNA): TGTGCCAGCAGTTTGGGGGTAGGTCAGCCCCAGCATTTT.

The chain couples TRBV28 to TRBJ2-5; 8 nucleotides match TRBD2. J was trimmed by 2 bases and V by 6 bases; bases with no gene match: 11. Germline CDR1 reads MDHEN; CDR2 reads SYDVKM. This CDR3 is built from 16 residues. The CDR3 DNA reads TGTGCCAGCAGCCCCGTCGGGGGGGAGGCGCAAGAGACCCAGTACTTC. Its protein product is CASSPVGGEAQETQYF.

The chain is built from TRBV27 and TRBJ2-7; TRBD2 matches 10 bases. The CDR3 extends over 15 amino acids. The germline gives CDR1 MNHEY, CDR2 SMNVEV (reference sequence). The J segment lost 7 bases and the V segment lost 8 bases, leaving 14 bases of the junction unmatched. The CDR3 DNA sequence: TGTGCCAGCGAATCCCGCTCTAGCGGGAGAGGTGAGCAGTACTTC. Protein product: CASESRSSGRGEQYF.